The table lists the clone carrying this TCR beta chain with many counts. CDR1 is ENHRY and CDR2 is SYGVKD in the germline V gene. Trimming removed 7 bases from V and 3 bases from J; junction bases left unmatched: 6. The CDR3 is 13 residues long. These data belong to a study of T-cell reconstitution after alpha-beta-depleted transplantation in children. The library targeted TCRbeta and was prepared with unique molecular identifiers. TCRdb used MiXCR to reprocess the PCR reads, holding one entry per CDR3 protein. This table holds hundreds of thousands of distinct CDR3 sequences, about 10% found once. This receptor was obtained from a human donor who donated a stem cell graft to a child with acute myeloid leukemia. Sequences were derived from PBMCs from the stem cell graft donor, sampled from the stem cell graft. The rearrangement uses TRBV10-3 and TRBJ2-7; 7 positions agree with TRBD1. The CDR3 is CAINLDRDYEQYF. DNA of the CDR3: TGTGCCATCAACCTAGACAGGGACTACGAGCAGTACTTC.